Given below is one T cell receptor (beta chain) in context. The antigen remains undetermined. Only in-frame clones appear in the TCRdb table, and some are missing; sequencing was by immunoSEQ multiplex PCR. This repertoire shows about 50,000 clones, approximately 80% found once; its top ten account for about 31%. Time point denoted: baseline pretreatment blood. The treatment here: 15 Gy SBRT to primary tumor, nephrectomy 4 weeks later. After SBRT, blood was collected at 2 and 4 weeks, plus baseline. The data derive from a study of radiation and T cells in renal cell carcinoma. Study overall: Nephrectomy followed 15 Gy stereotactic body radiation by 4 weeks. General study findings and limits: Baseline intratumoral clonotype presence is unknown without pretreatment biopsies.

This CDR3 contains 15 residues. V shed 5 bases and J shed 6 bases, with 18 bases lying between them. Germline CDR1 reads SGHTA; CDR2 reads FQGNSA. The source is a woman in her 70s with renal cell carcinoma. Sequenced material: blood, taken from a patient whose treatment included radiotherapy and nephrectomy. The chain joins TRBV7-2 to TRBJ2-3; weak D call: TRBD1 (5 bases). CDR3 sequence reads: CASSPGRVETDTQYF. CDR3 coding DNA: TGTGCCAGCAGCCCAGGCAGGGTTGAGACGGATACGCAGTATTTT.